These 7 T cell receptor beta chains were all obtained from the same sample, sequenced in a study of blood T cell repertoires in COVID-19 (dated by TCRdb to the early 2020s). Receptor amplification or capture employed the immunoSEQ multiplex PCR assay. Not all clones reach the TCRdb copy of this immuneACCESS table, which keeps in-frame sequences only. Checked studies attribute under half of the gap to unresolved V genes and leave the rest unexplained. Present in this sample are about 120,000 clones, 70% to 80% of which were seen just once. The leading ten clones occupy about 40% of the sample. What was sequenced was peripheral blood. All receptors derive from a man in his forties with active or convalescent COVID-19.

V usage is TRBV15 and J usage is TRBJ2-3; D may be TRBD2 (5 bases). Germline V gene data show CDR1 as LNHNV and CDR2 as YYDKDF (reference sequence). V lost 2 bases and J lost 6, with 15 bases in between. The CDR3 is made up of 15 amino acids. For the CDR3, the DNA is TGTGCCACCAGCAGATACACCGGGCGAGGGGATACGCAGTATTTT. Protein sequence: CATSRYTGRGDTQYF.

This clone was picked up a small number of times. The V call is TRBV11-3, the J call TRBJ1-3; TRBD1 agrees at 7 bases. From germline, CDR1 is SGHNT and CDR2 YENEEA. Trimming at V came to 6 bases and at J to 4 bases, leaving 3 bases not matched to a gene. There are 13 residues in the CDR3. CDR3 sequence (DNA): TGTGCCAGCAGTGGGGACAGCGGAAACACCATATATTTT. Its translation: CASSGDSGNTIYF.

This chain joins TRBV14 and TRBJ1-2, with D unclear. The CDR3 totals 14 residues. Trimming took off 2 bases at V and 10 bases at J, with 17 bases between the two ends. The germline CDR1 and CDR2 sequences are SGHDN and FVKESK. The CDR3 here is CASSQWTAEDLYTF. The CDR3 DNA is TGTGCCAGCAGCCAATGGACTGCGGAGGATCTCTACACCTTC.

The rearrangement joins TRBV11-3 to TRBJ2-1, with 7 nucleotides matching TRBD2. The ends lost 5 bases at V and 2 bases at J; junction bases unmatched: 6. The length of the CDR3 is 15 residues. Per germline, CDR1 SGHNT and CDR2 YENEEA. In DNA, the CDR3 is TGTGCCAGCAGCCGCGGGAGAGGGCCCTACAATGAGCAGTTCTTC. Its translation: CASSRGRGPYNEQFF.

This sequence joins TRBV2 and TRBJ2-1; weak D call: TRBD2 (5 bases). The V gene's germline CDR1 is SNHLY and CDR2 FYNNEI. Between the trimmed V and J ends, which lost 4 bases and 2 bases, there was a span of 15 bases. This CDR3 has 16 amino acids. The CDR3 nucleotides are TGTGCCAGCAGTGCCCGCGGGCAGAGTCCCTACAATGAGCAGTTCTTC. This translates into CASSARGQSPYNEQFF.

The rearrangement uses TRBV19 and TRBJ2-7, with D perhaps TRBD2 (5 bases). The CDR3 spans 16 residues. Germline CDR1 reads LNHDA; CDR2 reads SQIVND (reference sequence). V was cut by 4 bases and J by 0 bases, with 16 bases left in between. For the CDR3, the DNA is TGTGCCAGTAGTAAGCGGTTAGCAGAAAGCTCCTACGAGCAGTACTTC. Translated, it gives CASSKRLAESSYEQYF.

DNA for the CDR3: TGTGCCAGCAGCTTGGTACTGACTAGCACAGATACGCAGTATTTT. It yields the protein CASSLVLTSTDTQYF. This chain links TRBV7-9 with TRBJ2-3, with D unclear. CDR3 size: 15 residues. The ends were cut back, 3 bases at V and 0 bases at J, with 10 bases in the middle. Germline V gene data show CDR1 as SEHNR and CDR2 as FQNEAQ (reference sequence).